This T cell receptor (beta chain) is drawn from a study of cytomegalovirus exposure and HLA in healthy donors. Regarding the study as a whole: Prediction of most subjects' HLA-A and HLA-B alleles by TCR beta sequences was reportedly accurate.

Unmatched junction bases numbered 12, after V lost 6 bases and J lost 6 bases. Germline V lookup: CDR1 MNHNY, CDR2 SVGAGI (reference sequence). The CDR3 is 16 residues long. Among the donors, all were healthy bone marrow donors. PCR was performed using 60 Vbeta and 13 Jbeta primers. Clones were read by immunoSEQ multiplex PCR, and TCRdb kept only the in-frame ones, dropping some. The sample carries fewer than 200,000 clones, about 80% recorded once. About this clone: Its antigen is unidentified.

The specimen was PBMCs. This rearrangement joins TRBV6-6 to TRBJ2-2, with 8 nucleotides matching TRBD2. This TCR was recovered from a man aged 40-49 years in good health and CMV-seropositive. CDR3 region: CASRRRSGSFSGELFF. CDR3 bases: TGTGCCAGCAGGCGGCGGAGCGGGAGTTTCTCCGGGGAGCTGTTTTTT.